The clone carrying this TCR beta chain was counted between two and nine times. The antigen is not known. This entry is derived from a study of cytomegalovirus exposure and HLA in healthy donors. The study, taken as a whole, reports: Later on, analysis showed that most CMV-associated TCR beta chains appeared to be HLA-restricted. Researchers catalogued under 200 TCR beta chains as cytomegalovirus-associated. Later analysis identified a missense DCLRE1C variant that was linked to TCR beta V- and J-gene trimming. Previous analysis showed most TCR beta V segments were productive about 87% or about 30% of the time.

The CDR3 loop spans 16 amino acids. The V gene lost 3 bases and the J gene lost 2 bases, with 18 bases spanning the gap. From germline, CDR1 is SGHNT and CDR2 YYREEE (reference sequence). The PCR used 60 Vbeta and 13 Jbeta primers. Method: immunoSEQ multiplex PCR; TCRdb's copy keeps in-frame clones and lacks some. The sample lists roughly 180,000 clones; 8.5% to 10% were seen once. The origin of this receptor is a woman in her 30s in good health and CMV-seropositive. What was sequenced was PBMCs. This chain connects TRBV5-4 to TRBJ2-7, with D uncertain. The DNA of the CDR3 is TGTGCCAGCAGCTACTCGCCTGGGCTCTCGACCTACGAGCAGTACTTC. This encodes CASSYSPGLSTYEQYF.